This TCR beta chain was identified during a study of blood T cell repertoires in COVID-19. Study at large: Acute and convalescent COVID-19 samples came from the United States, Italy and Spain. T cells, B-cell-depleted T cells, or PBMCs provided the cDNA or gDNA that served as material.

The CDR3 totals 15 residues. V was trimmed by 3 bases and J by 4 bases, leaving 13 bases between them. Per germline, CDR1 PRHDT and CDR2 FYEKMQ (reference sequence). As originally analysed: Quantification of nucleated cells was approximated via reference gene primer amplification. Here immunoSEQ multiplex PCR was the method, and the copy in TCRdb shows in-frame clones only, minus some. V, J and clone size reflect that table, while D and trimming were determined from the DNA. The sample includes about 300,000 clones, around 85% of them seen just once. Those enrolled in Seattle joined during active infection and were followed longitudinally afterward.

V gene TRBV13 combines with J gene TRBJ2-1; D is undetermined. The sample consisted of peripheral blood. The clonotype was recovered from a human donor with COVID-19, enrolled during active disease. The donor label of this sample is uncertain. The CDR3 loop is CASSFLTPPYNEQFF. CDR3 bases: TGTGCCAGCAGCTTTCTCACACCACCTTACAATGAGCAGTTCTTC.